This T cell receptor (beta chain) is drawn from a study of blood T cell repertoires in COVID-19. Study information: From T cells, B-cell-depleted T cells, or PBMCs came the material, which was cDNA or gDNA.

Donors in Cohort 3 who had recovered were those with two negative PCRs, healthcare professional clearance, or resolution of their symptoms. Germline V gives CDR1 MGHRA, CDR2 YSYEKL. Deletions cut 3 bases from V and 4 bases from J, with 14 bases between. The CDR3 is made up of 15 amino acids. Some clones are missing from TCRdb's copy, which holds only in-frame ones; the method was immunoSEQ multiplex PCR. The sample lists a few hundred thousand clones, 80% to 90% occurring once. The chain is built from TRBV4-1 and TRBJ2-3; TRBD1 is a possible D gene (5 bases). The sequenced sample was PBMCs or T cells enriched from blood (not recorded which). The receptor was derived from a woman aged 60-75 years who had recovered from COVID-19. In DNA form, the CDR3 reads TGCGCCAGCAGCCATCTCCTCCAGGGTTCAGATACGCAGTATTTT. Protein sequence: CASSHLLQGSDTQYF.